These 15 T cell receptor beta chains share one sample of origin, sequenced in a study of neurological immune-mediated disorders. This sample's time point: longitudinal time-point 1 (baseline). TCRdb processed the 5' RACE reads anew with MiXCR; each CDR3 protein has one entry. The sample holds 60,000 to 90,000 distinct CDR3 sequences; roughly a tenth are singletons and the top ten take 9.5% to 10%. The sample taken for sequencing was PBMCs. Receptors were obtained from a man younger than 40 in good health.

This clonotype was counted many times. The chain uses TRBV7-6 and TRBJ2-1; D is uncertain. Germline CDR1 reads SGHVS; CDR2 reads FNYEAQ. The V end lost 2 bases, the J end lost 0 bases, and 11 bases lay between the germline ends. The CDR3 runs 16 residues. This CDR3 is CASSLSPVSSYNEQFF. CDR3 nucleotides: TGTGCCAGCAGCTTATCCCCGGTGAGCTCCTACAATGAGCAGTTCTTC.

The chain couples TRBV6-5 to TRBJ2-5; 7 bases map to TRBD2. The CDR3 sequence is 14 residues long. The trim removed 4 bases at V and 5 bases at J, leaving 7 bases unmatched. Germline V lookup: CDR1 MNHEY, CDR2 SVGAGI. The CDR3 region has the DNA TGTGCCAGCAGTTCGTCTTGGGGGGGGGAGACCCAGTACTTC. It yields the protein CASSSSWGGETQYF.

This clonotype showed up just a few times. The chain employs TRBV6-6 and TRBJ2-3, with 8 bases aligning to TRBD1. This CDR3 contains 14 residues. Trimming at V came to 7 bases and at J to 10 bases, leaving 13 bases not matched to a gene. CDR1 and CDR2 from the germline V gene are MNHNY and SVGAGI (reference sequence). CDR3 nucleotide sequence: TGTGCCAGCACCAACACGGGACAGGACCGATCGCAGTATTTT. This sequence encodes CASTNTGQDRSQYF.

This clonotype was recorded at least ten times. The chain employs TRBV27 and TRBJ1-4; D might be TRBD1 (5 bases). Trimming removed 6 bases at V and 6 bases at J, with 17 bases between. The CDR3 extends over 15 amino acids. The germline CDR1 and CDR2 sequences are MNHEY and SMNVEV (reference sequence). The CDR3 reads CASRDMGTPDEKLFF. The CDR3 DNA reads as TGTGCCAGCAGGGACATGGGGACCCCAGATGAAAAACTGTTTTTT.

This clonotype was seen at least ten times. V and J are TRBV28 and TRBJ2-7, with 11 positions matching TRBD1. The CDR3 extends over 15 amino acids. Trimming took 6 bases from V and 5 from J; bases not matched to a gene: 9. Germline V gene lookup returns CDR1 MDHEN and CDR2 SYDVKM. The chain's CDR3 is CASRTPGQGVNEQYF. Written as DNA, the CDR3 is TGTGCCAGCAGGACTCCGGGACAGGGGGTCAACGAGCAGTACTTC.

This clonotype appeared a few times. The chain uses TRBV10-3 and TRBJ2-1; 9 positions match TRBD2. Germline assignment: CDR1 ENHRY and CDR2 SYGVKD. With 3 bases clipped from V and 7 bases from J, the junction kept 7 bases outside the gene matches. The CDR3 is 15 residues long. The CDR3 nucleotides are TGTGCCATCAGTGATAGGACTAGCGAGTTTAATGAGCAGTTCTTC. This codes for CAISDRTSEFNEQFF.

This clonotype was observed at least ten times. Here the CDR3 DNA reads TGTGCCAGCAGCTTATCTAGCAGCGCTAGCACAGATACGCAGTATTTT. Translated: CASSLSSSASTDTQYF. The chain uses TRBV7-6 and TRBJ2-3, with D maybe TRBD2 (5 bases). The length of the CDR3 is 16 residues. Looked up from germline, CDR1 is SGHVS and CDR2 is FNYEAQ. V was pared by 2 bases and J by 0 bases, with 12 bases between.

This clonotype was seen ten or more times. This rearrangement joins TRBV10-2 to TRBJ2-3; 10 bases are shared with TRBD2. The CDR3 extends over 14 amino acids. CDR1 is WSHSY and CDR2 is SAAADI in the germline V gene. V was clipped by 6 bases and J by 2 bases; unmatched bases: 2. CDR3 loop: CASRLAGFTDTQYF. CDR3 DNA sequence: TGCGCCAGCAGACTAGCGGGATTCACAGATACGCAGTATTTT.

In its sample, this clonotype was seen many times. The chain recombines TRBV4-2 with TRBJ1-4; 7 bases match TRBD1. CDR3 length: 16 amino acids. CDR1 LGHNA and CDR2 YNFKEQ come from the germline V gene. Germline trimming cut 3 bases from V and 3 bases from J; bases unmatched to any gene: 7. The CDR3 DNA sequence: TGTGCCAGCAGCCACATAAGGACAGGAGCTAATGAAAAACTGTTTTTT. It yields the protein CASSHIRTGANEKLFF.

In its sample, this clonotype was seen many times. This chain links TRBV27 with TRBJ1-1; no clear D. The CDR3 runs to 14 residues. The V gene's germline CDR1 is MNHEY and CDR2 SMNVEV (reference sequence). V dropped 3 bases and J dropped 6 bases, with 14 bases sitting between them. The CDR3 reads CASSFRQPWAEAFF. For the CDR3, the DNA is TGTGCCAGCAGTTTTCGACAACCGTGGGCTGAAGCTTTCTTT.

This clonotype was counted many times. The chain has TRBV5-6 and TRBJ2-5; TRBD1 agrees at 8 bases. The CDR3 covers 16 residues. CDR1 is SGHDT and CDR2 is YYEEEE in the germline V gene. V was clipped by 4 bases and J by 3 bases; unmatched bases: 11. The CDR3 DNA is TGTGCCAGCAGCACCACGGACAGGGCCGGAGAAGAGACCCAGTACTTC. Translation gives CASSTTDRAGEETQYF.

This clonotype was seen many times. The rearrangement joins TRBV10-3 to TRBJ2-6, with TRBD1 identical over 8 bases. The CDR3 extends over 20 amino acids. CDR1 and CDR2 from the germline V gene are ENHRY and SYGVKD. The J segment lost 2 bases and the V segment lost 2 bases, leaving 14 bases of the junction unmatched. Written as DNA, the CDR3 is TGTGCCATCAGTGAGCCGGGACCGGCAGGGGGCGTCCCTGGGGCCAACGTCCTGACTTTC. Protein product: CAISEPGPAGGVPGANVLTF.

This clonotype was counted many times. J is TRBJ1-1 and V is TRBV3-1; D perhaps matches TRBD1 (5 bases). Germline CDR1 and CDR2: LGHDT and YNNKEL (reference sequence). The V end lost 5 bases, the J end lost 4 bases, and 11 bases lay between the germline ends. The CDR3 has 13 amino acids. The CDR3 DNA sequence: TGTGCCAGCAGCATGGGACGGATCACTGAAGCTTTCTTT. Amino acid sequence: CASSMGRITEAFF. Full variable domain (missing parts from reference TRBV3-1 and TRBJ1-1): DTAVSQTPKYLVTQMGNDKSIKCEQNLGHDTMYWYKQDSKKFLKIMFSYNNKELIINETVPNRFSPKSPDKAHLNLHINSLELGDSAVYFCASSMGRITEAFFGQGTRLTVV.

This clonotype was counted at least ten times. The chain joins TRBV5-5 to TRBJ2-3; 11 positions agree with TRBD2. Germline V CDR1 and CDR2: SGHKS, YYEKEE (reference sequence). This CDR3 has 13 amino acids. V shed 7 bases and J 6 bases; nucleotides not matched to a gene: 4. CDR3 loop: CASVLAGADTQYF. Here the CDR3 DNA reads TGTGCCAGCGTACTAGCGGGAGCGGATACGCAGTATTTT.

This clonotype was observed at least ten times. V and J are TRBV10-3 and TRBJ2-7; D unclear. V was pared by 2 bases and J by 0 bases, with 17 bases between. CDR1 is ENHRY and CDR2 is SYGVKD in the germline V gene. The CDR3 consists of 17 residues. CDR3 sequence reads: CAISEARRNRNSYEQYF. CDR3 bases: TGTGCCATCAGTGAGGCGAGGCGGAACCGTAACTCCTACGAGCAGTACTTC.